Listed below are T cell receptor beta chains from one sample, sequenced in a study of OX40 agonist ivuxolimab in advanced cancers. TCRdb's table, derived via immunoSEQ multiplex PCR, lists solely in-frame clones and lacks some. This sample has roughly 70,000 clones; 85% occur once, and the top ten carry roughly 4%. Sequenced here: CD4+ or CD8+ T cells sorted from blood, sampled in a trial of the OX40 agonist ivuxolimab. The receptors here all came from an adult with an advanced solid tumor such as melanoma, head and neck, liver or kidney cancer. The conserved cysteine and the conserved F or W are not part of the CDR3 here. Size is omitted from some rows. Given values are once, few, many or a class for expanded clones.

V gene | clone size | CDR3 protein
TRBV20-1 | - | SARDQREQF
TRBV5-5 | - | ASSLANYGYT
TRBV28 | - | ASSLNHYEQY
TRBV30 | - | AWSVSISYNEQF
TRBV5-4 | few | ASSHHFGVGNEQY
TRBV7-2 | - | ASSRRGGIGQPQH
TRBV5-6 | - | ASSLGGQNQPQH
TRBV30 | - | AWSVGTGGLRLYTEAF
TRBV28 | - | ASSLGQEEGAF
TRBV5-1 | - | ASSGTSGWYQETQY
TRBV10-3 | - | AIGGQANSGNTIY
TRBV5-1 | - | ASSRDSNYGYT
TRBV7-6 | - | ASSLYPPDSLNTGELF
TRBV27 | few | ASSRQGENGYT
TRBV27 | - | ASSLVGLAVRGSSYNEQF
TRBV27 | - | ASSSLQDEQY
TRBV12-5 | once | ASGFGDRGADTQY